This T cell receptor (beta chain) comes out of a study of CD8+CD57+ T cells in acquired aplastic anemia (dated by TCRdb to 2017 to 2018). A note on the overall study: A mean of around 3.2 ug of DNA, ranging from roughly 0.17 to 30 ug, was extracted from sorted CD4+ and CD8+ cells. CD8+CD57+ expansion was defined as frequency above the mean frequency observed in healthy subjects. Points the paper makes about the study in general: Between patients and healthy controls, no significant difference in CD8+ Simpson's diversity was found (P=0.060). Around 30 CD8+ CDR3 sequences were found in both patients and controls but appeared to be highly expressed in patients and within the immunodominant clones of the patients.

TCR beta VDJ combination and CDR3 sequence profiling used genomic DNA as the template. TCR repertoire sequencing was run on an Illumina HiSeq 2000. Per the original workflow: Repertoires were assessed using TRBV/TRBJ rearrangement plots, CDR3 size and DJ length profiles, and Simpson's diversity index. Whichever DNA sequence was most abundant in the deep sequencing data was defined as the immunodominant clone. CDR3 amino acid sequences were checked for sharing between subjects and were compared against published repertoires and the VDJdb database. The public sequencing data were trimmed at Q25 with fastp and processed into clonotypes with MiXCR by TCRdb, which kept only in-frame beta chains. Identical CDR3 proteins give one entry, which carries the most common genes and DNA. These V and J calls rely on TCRdb rather than the paper's analysis. The sample table contains 150,000 or so distinct CDR3 sequences; only one count was recorded for approximately 52% of them. 9.5% to 15% of the sample is taken by the ten largest.

Turning to this clonotype: What this receptor recognizes is not known. No quality values exist for individual bases; no much larger clone is one base distant.

Deletion took 2 bases off V and 4 bases off J, with a span of 9 bases between the germline ends. From the cysteine up to the phenylalanine, the CDR3 has a length of 14 residues. The CDR3 DNA has 42 bases and is translated from base 1. CDR1 is given as ENHRY and CDR2 as SYGVKD, both from the germline V gene. Flow cytometry had shown CD8+CD57+ cell expansion in the patients selected for sequencing. Every patient had a diagnosis of severe acquired aplastic anemia based on International Study of Aplastic Anemia and Agranulocytosis and Camitta criteria. No patient had received any therapy when blood was sampled. The study deep-sequenced TCR repertoires of sorted CD4+ and CD8+ blood T cells from severe aplastic anemia patients and healthy subjects. Patients were enrolled under clinicaltrials.gov protocols 00001620, 01623167, 00001397, 00071045, 00081523 and 00961064 in the USA. Ficoll-Paque density gradient centrifugation was used to isolate peripheral blood mononuclear cells. Before DNA was extracted, CD4+ and CD8+ T cells were sorted using either FACS or magnetic beads.

This sequence was found in a human donor with aplastic anemia. The sample consisted of sorted CD4+, CD8+, or CD8+CD57+ T cells (not recorded which) from PBMCs. The chain is encoded by TRBV10-3 joined to TRBJ2-1; the D gene lacks a confident call. The DNA is TGTGCCATCAGTGAGAGGGTTGAATACAATGAGCAGTTCTTC. It translates as CAISERVEYNEQFF.